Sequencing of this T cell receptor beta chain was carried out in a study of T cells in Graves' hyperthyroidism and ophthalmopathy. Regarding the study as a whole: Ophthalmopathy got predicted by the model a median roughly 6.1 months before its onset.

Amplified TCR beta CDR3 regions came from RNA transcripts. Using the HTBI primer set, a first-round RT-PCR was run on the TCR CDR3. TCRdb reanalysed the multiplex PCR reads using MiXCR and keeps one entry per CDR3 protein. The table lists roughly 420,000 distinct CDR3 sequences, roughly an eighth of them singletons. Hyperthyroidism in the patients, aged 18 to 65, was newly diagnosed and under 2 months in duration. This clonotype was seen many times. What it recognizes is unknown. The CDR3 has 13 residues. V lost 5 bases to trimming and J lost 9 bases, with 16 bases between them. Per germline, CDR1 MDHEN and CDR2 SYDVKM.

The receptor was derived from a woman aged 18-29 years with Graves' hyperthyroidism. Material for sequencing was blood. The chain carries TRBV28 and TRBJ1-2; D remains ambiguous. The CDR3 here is CASSPPRVSSYTF. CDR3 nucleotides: TGTGCCAGCAGTCCCCCTCGAGTGTCGAGCTACACCTTC.